These 3 T cell receptor beta chains originate from one sample sequenced in a study of response to subunit inactivated influenza vaccine. TCRdb redid the calling of the RT-PCR reads with MiXCR, one entry per CDR3 protein. The sample carries about 520,000 distinct CDR3 sequences, 6.5% to 8% recorded once. The specimen was PBMCs from blood, collected around 25 months after vaccination. Source of these receptors: a man aged 50-75 years who received an inactivated influenza vaccine.

There are a few counts of this clonotype. The chain uses TRBV7-2 and TRBJ1-6; tentatively, D is TRBD1 (5 bases). V was cut by 5 bases and J by 8 bases, with 16 bases left in between. Germline V gene lookup returns CDR1 SGHTA and CDR2 FQGNSA. The CDR3 runs 15 residues. CDR3: CASSDGGRPDSPLHF. CDR3 DNA sequence: TGTGCCAGCAGCGACGGGGGTCGCCCGGATTCACCCCTCCACTTT.

The chain employs TRBV7-9 and TRBJ2-2; TRBD2 is a possible D gene (6 bases). The CDR3 runs to 13 residues. The V gene lost 2 bases and the J gene lost 14 bases, with 15 bases spanning the gap. The germline CDR1 and CDR2 sequences are SEHNR and FQNEAQ (reference sequence). CDR3 region: CASSLSPQGGLFF. The CDR3 DNA is TGTGCCAGCAGCTTAAGCCCTCAGGGAGGACTGTTTTTT. The full variable domain, with the rest looked up from reference TRBV7-9 and TRBJ2-2, is DTGVSQNPRHKITKRGQNVTFRCDPISEHNRLYWYRQTLGQGPEFLTYFQNEAQLEKSRLLSDRFSAERPKGSFSTLEIQRTEQGDSAMYLCASSLSPQGGLFFGEGSRLTVL.

This clonotype turned up a few times. DNA for the CDR3: TGTGCCAGCAGCTTAGAGGGGCGACGCACCGGGGAGCTGTTTTTT. Its protein is CASSLEGRRTGELFF. The chain couples TRBV11-2 to TRBJ2-2, with TRBD1 as a possible D gene (5 bases). V shed 0 bases and J shed 4 bases, with 9 bases lying between them. CDR1 is SGHAT and CDR2 is FQNNGV in the germline V gene. CDR3 size: 15 residues.